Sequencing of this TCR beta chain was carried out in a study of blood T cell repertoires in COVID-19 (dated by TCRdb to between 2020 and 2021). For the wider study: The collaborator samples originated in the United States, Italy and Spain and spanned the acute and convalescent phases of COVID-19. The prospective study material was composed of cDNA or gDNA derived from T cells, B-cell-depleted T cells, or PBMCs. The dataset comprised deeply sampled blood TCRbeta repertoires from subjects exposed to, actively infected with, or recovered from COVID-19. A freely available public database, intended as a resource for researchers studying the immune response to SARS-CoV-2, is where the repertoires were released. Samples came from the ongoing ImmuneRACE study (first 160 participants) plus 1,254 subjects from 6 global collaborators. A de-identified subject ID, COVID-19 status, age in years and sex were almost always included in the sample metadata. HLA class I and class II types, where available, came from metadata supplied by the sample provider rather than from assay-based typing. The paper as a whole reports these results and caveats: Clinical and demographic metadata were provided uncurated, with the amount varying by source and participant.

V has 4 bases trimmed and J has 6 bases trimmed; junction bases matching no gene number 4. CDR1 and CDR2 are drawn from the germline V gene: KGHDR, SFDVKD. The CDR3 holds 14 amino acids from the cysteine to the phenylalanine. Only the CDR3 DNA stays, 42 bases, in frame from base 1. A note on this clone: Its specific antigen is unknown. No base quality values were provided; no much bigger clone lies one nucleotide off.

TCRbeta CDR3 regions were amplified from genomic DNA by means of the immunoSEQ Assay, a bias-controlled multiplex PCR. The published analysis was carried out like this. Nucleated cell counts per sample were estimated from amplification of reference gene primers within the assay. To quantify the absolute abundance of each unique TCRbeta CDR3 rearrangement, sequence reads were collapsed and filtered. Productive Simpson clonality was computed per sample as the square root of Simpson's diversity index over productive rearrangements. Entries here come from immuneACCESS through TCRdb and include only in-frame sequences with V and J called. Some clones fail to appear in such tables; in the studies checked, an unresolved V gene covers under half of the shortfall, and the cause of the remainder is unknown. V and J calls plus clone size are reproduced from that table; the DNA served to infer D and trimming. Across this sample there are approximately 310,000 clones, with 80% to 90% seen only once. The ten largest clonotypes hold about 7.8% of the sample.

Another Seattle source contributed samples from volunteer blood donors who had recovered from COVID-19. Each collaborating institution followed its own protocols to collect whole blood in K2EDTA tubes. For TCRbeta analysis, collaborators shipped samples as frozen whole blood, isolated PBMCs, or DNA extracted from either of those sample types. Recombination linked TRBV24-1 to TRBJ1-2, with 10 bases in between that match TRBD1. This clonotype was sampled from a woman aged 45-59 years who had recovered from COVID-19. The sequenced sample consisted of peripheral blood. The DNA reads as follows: TGTGCCACCAGTGACGCCGGGACAGGGGATGGCTACACCTTC. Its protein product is CATSDAGTGDGYTF.